This TCR beta chain was recovered during a study of T cell repertoires in cytomegalovirus infection. Study-level background: Use of recently identified HLA-C-restricted and well-studied HLA-B-restricted CMV epitopes was part of the study. The public TCR beta signatures pointed to both CMV infection and matching HLA type.

Whole-study findings and limits: It was HLA-C-restricted CMV-specific TCR beta clonotypes that dominated the response ex vivo.

Concerning this clonotype: Its antigen is still unknown.

CDR3 length equals 13 residues. Germline lookup yields CDR1 SGHVS and CDR2 FQNEAQ. V lost 6 bases to trimming and J lost 8 bases, with 14 bases between them. Using its own MiXCR run on the reads, TCRdb lists one record per CDR3 protein. This sample has roughly 70,000 distinct CDR3 sequences, with 20% found just once. This sequence joins TRBV7-8 and TRBJ2-1; D gene unclear. This TCR derives from a human donor in good health (CMV status not recorded). Some clones in this sample may be carry-over from other donors' samples. The sequences come from CD8+ T cells from cultured PBMCs, collected from culture after CMV antigen stimulation. For the CDR3, the DNA is TGTGCCAGCAGTTACTCTGCGTTTTATGAGCAGTTCTTC. It codes for CASSYSAFYEQFF.